This T cell receptor (beta chain) derives from a study of blood T cell repertoires in COVID-19. V was shortened by 7 bases and J by 4 bases, with 12 bases between the two germline ends. CDR3 length equals 13 residues. Per the study methods: Researchers report that nucleated cell counts were estimated from reference gene primer amplification. Produced via immunoSEQ multiplex PCR; TCRdb's table is partial and in-frame only. V and J calls and clone size are those listed in that table; D and trimming were worked out from the DNA. The table includes about 40,000 clones, 91% detected once. Sequences were obtained from peripheral blood. This TCR was sampled from a woman aged 25 to 45 in a cohort sampled during active COVID-19. The chain has TRBV12-3 or TRBV12-4 and TRBJ2-3; D is perhaps TRBD1 (5 bases). CDR3: CASTPGAPDTQYF. As DNA, the CDR3 is TGTGCCAGCACTCCTGGGGCCCCAGATACGCAGTATTTT.